This TCR beta chain was identified in a study of HIV-infected patients and healthy controls. The wider study: Early therapy brought no consistent CD8 count shift, though the CD4:CD8 ratio rose a little.

This clonotype is medium-sized in the sample. cDNA was made from 500 ng RNA using alpha and beta constant primers. Using multiplexing indices, alpha and beta chain libraries were generated apart by chain-specific third strand synthesis. The cDNA received a 5' RACE adapter containing a random hexamer plus an SP2 sequencing primer site. Each molecule carried a 12-nucleotide identifier made of two joined random hexamers added before amplification. TCRdb analysed the 5' RACE reads with MiXCR anew, one entry per CDR3 protein. This sample has several thousand distinct CDR3 sequences, with 28% found just once. Antiretroviral therapy had run roughly three months, about 14 weeks, before follow-up blood collection. Whole blood was used without fractionation, so all unsorted peripheral T cells were included. This CDR3 is 13 amino acids long. Germline V CDR1 and CDR2: GTSNPN, SVGIG (reference sequence). V was shortened by 5 bases and J by 4 bases, with 11 bases between the two germline ends.

The gene calls are TRBV30 and TRBJ2-2, with no clear D. The sequence was obtained from an adult with HIV infection. The sequencing here drew on blood, taken during antiretroviral therapy. CDR3 sequence reads: CAWGDGPTGELFF. DNA for the CDR3: TGTGCCTGGGGCGATGGGCCCACCGGGGAGCTGTTTTTT.